This T cell receptor beta chain is from a study of T cells after yellow fever vaccination. Study findings and constraints: Abundant clonotypes from the bulk population could have been carried over as contaminants into FACS-sorted repertoires.

The CDR3 is made up of 15 amino acids. Germline assignment: CDR1 LNHDA and CDR2 SQIVND (reference sequence). Trimming cost V 6 bases and J 0 bases; bases outside gene matches: 3. Researchers made TCR cDNA using 5'RACE template switching, and this step added a universal primer site and UMIs. TCRdb re-called the 5' RACE reads with MiXCR, one entry per CDR3 protein. Of about 220,000 distinct CDR3 sequences listed, approximately 6.8% were seen once; the top ten hold around 1.1%. This clonotype was picked up many times. As yet, its antigen is unknown. The sample consisted of CD4+ T cells sorted from PBMCs, taken on the day of the yellow fever booster vaccination. The gene calls are TRBV19 and TRBJ1-1, with TRBD1 matching 11 bases. The clonotype comes from a man aged 25-40 years who received the YFV17D yellow fever vaccine. This CDR3 reads CASRGQGGMNTEAFF. CDR3 sequence (DNA): TGTGCCAGTAGGGGACAGGGGGGAATGAACACTGAAGCTTTCTTT.